This passage covers 31 T cell receptor beta chains from one sample sequenced in a study of T-cell reconstitution after alpha-beta-depleted transplantation in children. Preparation of the TCRbeta library involved a method that used unique molecular identifiers. TCRdb recomputed calls from the PCR reads with MiXCR, one row per CDR3 protein. Here the sample spans some 240,000 distinct CDR3 sequences, more than 7.5% being singletons. The material sequenced was PBMCs from the stem cell graft donor, taken from the stem cell graft. All receptors derive from a human donor who donated a stem cell graft to a child with SCID.

This clonotype was seen many times. The chain joins TRBV5-1 to TRBJ2-1; 7 nucleotides agree with TRBD2. J gave up 2 bases and V 4 bases, and 9 bases lay outside the gene matches. The CDR3 contains 16 residues. Per the germline V gene, CDR1 is SGHRS and CDR2 is YFSETQ. CDR3 protein: CASSPSASGPYNEQFF. The CDR3 DNA sequence: TGCGCCAGCAGCCCGTCGGCTAGCGGACCCTACAATGAGCAGTTCTTC. The full variable domain, its missing parts supplied by reference TRBV5-1 and TRBJ2-1, is KAGVTQTPRYLIKTRGQQVTLSCSPISGHRSVSWYQQTPGQGLQFLFEYFSETQRNKGNFPGRFSGRQFSNSRSEMNVSTLELGDSALYLCASSPSASGPYNEQFFGPGTRLTVL.

This clonotype was counted at least ten times. The chain is built from TRBV3-1 and TRBJ2-7; D uncertain. The CDR3 has 14 amino acids. Germline loops: CDR1 LGHDT, CDR2 YNNKEL (reference sequence). Between the trimmed V and J ends, which lost 0 bases and 7 bases, there was a span of 13 bases. The CDR3 region has the DNA TGTGCCAGCAGCCAAGACTTCAGGTCTGGAGAGCAGTACTTC. This translates into CASSQDFRSGEQYF.

Regarding this clonotype: One junction end disagrees with the germline gene, perhaps due to a read error. V is TRBV29-1 and J is TRBJ2-1, with 8 bases lining up with TRBD2. This CDR3 is built from 13 residues. Germline CDR1 is SQVTM and CDR2 is ANQGSEA. The CDR3 bases are TGCAGCGTTGTTAGCGGGACTTACAATGAGCCGTTCTTC. Residues: CSVVSGTYNEPFF.

This clonotype was observed many times. The V and J genes are TRBV10-3 and TRBJ2-3, with D perhaps given as TRBD1 or TRBD2 (5 bases each). The germline V gene has CDR1 ENHRY and CDR2 SYGVKD. V was clipped by 8 bases and J by 2 bases, with 11 bases between them. CDR3 length: 13 amino acids. As DNA, the CDR3 is TGTGCCATCGGGACCTCAATCACAGATACGCAGTATTTT. Its protein product is CAIGTSITDTQYF.

Many counts were recorded for this clonotype. The J gene is TRBJ2-2, the V gene TRBV9; 7 bases agree with TRBD2. This CDR3 region has 16 residues. In germline, CDR1 is SGDLS, CDR2 YYNGEE. The J segment lost 1 base and the V segment lost 5 bases, leaving 8 bases of the junction unmatched. CDR3 nucleotide sequence: TGTGCCAGCAGGGGGGGGAGTAGAGAGAACACCGGGGAGCTGTTTTTT. It is translated as CASRGGSRENTGELFF.

This clonotype was seen at least ten times. The chain links TRBV6-6 to TRBJ2-5; D is tentatively TRBD1 or TRBD2 (5 bases each). The V gene's germline CDR1 is MNHNY and CDR2 SVGAGI (reference sequence). The CDR3 is made up of 13 amino acids. V was pared by 5 bases and J by 6 bases, with 13 bases between. CDR3 region: CASSQRGAKTQYF. The CDR3 DNA reads as TGTGCCAGCAGTCAACGAGGGGCGAAGACCCAGTACTTC.

This clonotype was counted many times. The V gene is TRBV12-3 or TRBV12-4, the J gene TRBJ1-6; 7 positions agree with TRBD1. J lost 7 bases, V lost 6 bases, and 6 bases had no gene match. The length of the CDR3 is 14 residues. CDR3 loop: CASSRQGPNSPLHF. The DNA for the CDR3 is TGTGCCAGCAGCCGACAGGGACCCAATTCACCCCTCCACTTT.

This clonotype appeared many times. The chain is built from TRBV2 and TRBJ1-1, with 8 bases lining up with TRBD1. CDR3 length equals 12 residues. The V gene end was trimmed by 6 bases and the J gene end by 8 bases; junction bases not matched to a gene: 5. CDR1 is SNHLY, CDR2 FYNNEI, per germline. The CDR3, as DNA: TGTGCCAGCAGGGTGGGACAGGAGGAAGCTTTCTTT. It is translated as CASRVGQEEAFF.

This clonotype was seen many times. The CDR3 is CASSLGLREGDGYTF. The CDR3 bases are TGCGCCAGCAGCTTGGGGTTAAGAGAGGGAGATGGCTACACCTTC. V is TRBV5-1 and J is TRBJ1-2; D is unresolved. Trimming shortened V by 0 bases and J by 6 bases, and 15 bases separated the two germline ends. In germline, CDR1 is SGHRS, CDR2 YFSETQ. This CDR3 spans 15 amino acids.

The sample holds many counts of this clonotype. V and J are TRBV5-1 and TRBJ1-1; 8 bases fit TRBD1. The CDR3 has 15 amino acids. CDR1 and CDR2 from the germline V gene are SGHRS and YFSETQ. Unmatched junction bases numbered 5, after V lost 4 bases and J lost 0 bases. The CDR3 coding sequence is TGCGCCAGCAGCGTGGGACAGGCCATGAACACTGAAGCTTTCTTT. This encodes CASSVGQAMNTEAFF.

The table lists this clonotype with many counts. The chain carries TRBV7-9 and TRBJ1-6; 8 nucleotides line up with TRBD1. The CDR3 totals 15 residues. J was trimmed by 9 bases and V by 5 bases; bases with no gene match: 9. Germline CDR1 is SEHNR and CDR2 is FQNEAQ (reference sequence). This chain's CDR3 is CASSLSGQGTSPLHF. The CDR3 coding sequence is TGTGCCAGCAGCCTCTCCGGACAGGGTACTTCACCCCTCCACTTT.

In this sample, this clonotype turned up many times. This sequence joins TRBV5-1 and TRBJ1-1; the D gene is possibly TRBD1 (5 bases). The CDR3 spans 16 residues. From germline, CDR1 is SGHRS and CDR2 YFSETQ. V was cut by 2 bases and J by 0 bases, with 14 bases left in between. The CDR3 spells CASSFKRGAVNTEAFF. CDR3 sequence (DNA): TGCGCCAGCAGCTTCAAACGGGGCGCGGTGAACACTGAAGCTTTCTTT.

This clonotype was found many times. Mismatch with germline at one junction end may stem from a read error. V and J are TRBV5-1 and TRBJ1-1; 7 bases are shared with TRBD1. The germline CDR1 and CDR2 sequences are SGHRS and YFSETQ. There are 13 residues in the CDR3. CDR3 nucleotides: TGTGCCAGCAGTCCACAGGGGTACACTGAAGCTTTCTTT. It translates to CASSPQGYTEAFF.

This clonotype was seen repeatedly, ten times or more. The chain uses TRBV5-1 and TRBJ1-1, with 7 bases identical to TRBD1. Germline V CDR1 and CDR2: SGHRS, YFSETQ. Losses at the gene ends were 7 bases for V and 5 bases for J; bases not matched to a gene: 8. This CDR3 region has 13 residues. CDR3 in DNA: TGCGCCAGCTCGAGGGGGCAGGGGACTGAAGCTTTCTTT. Translated, it gives CASSRGQGTEAFF.

This clonotype was detected many times. The rearrangement uses TRBV10-2 and TRBJ2-7; possibly TRBD2 for D (5 bases). CDR1 and CDR2 (germline): WSHSY, SAAADI. V dropped 11 bases and J dropped 6 bases, with 20 bases sitting between them. The CDR3 consists of 13 residues. The CDR3 coding sequence is TGCGCCTCCAGAGGGTTTGGGTTGCTCGAGCAGTACTTC. Encoded protein: CASRGFGLLEQYF.

This clonotype was detected many times. The rearrangement links TRBV12-3 or TRBV12-4 to TRBJ1-2; a possible D gene is TRBD1 (5 bases). Trimming took 5 bases from V and 4 from J, leaving 20 bases between them. The CDR3 has 16 residues. Here the CDR3 reads CASSLPGTRIFYGYTF. The CDR3 bases are TGTGCCAGCAGTCTACCCGGGACCCGCATTTTCTATGGCTACACCTTC.

This clonotype was seen at least ten times. This chain connects TRBV5-1 to TRBJ2-2; D could derive from TRBD1 or TRBD2 (5 bases each). V was cut by 3 bases and J by 3 bases, with 15 bases left in between. The CDR3 length is 16 residues. The germline V gene has CDR1 SGHRS and CDR2 YFSETQ. The CDR3 sequence is CASSSGRAKDTGELFF. CDR3 bases: TGCGCCAGCAGCTCGGGGCGAGCGAAAGACACCGGGGAGCTGTTTTTT.

The table lists this clonotype with many counts. V and J are TRBV4-1 and TRBJ1-2; possibly TRBD1 for D (6 bases). The CDR3 is 14 residues long. Trimming shortened V by 2 bases and J by 4 bases, and 11 bases separated the two germline ends. The germline V gene encodes CDR1 MGHRA and CDR2 YSYEKL. The CDR3 nucleotides read TGCGCCAGCAGCCAACCCGGGACATCCTATGGCTACACCTTC. Protein: CASSQPGTSYGYTF.

The table lists this clonotype with many counts. The rearrangement uses TRBV7-3 and TRBJ1-6; D may be TRBD1 (6 bases). The length of the CDR3 is 15 residues. V was shortened by 5 bases and J by 7 bases, with 15 bases between the two germline ends. CDR1 SGHTA and CDR2 FQGTGA come from the germline V gene. CDR3 loop: CASSPRGTKNSPLHF. DNA for the CDR3: TGTGCCAGCAGCCCCCGAGGGACAAAGAATTCACCCCTCCACTTT.

This clonotype was seen at least ten times. V is TRBV12-3 or TRBV12-4 and J is TRBJ1-4; 8 nucleotides agree with TRBD1. J lost 8 bases, V lost 2 bases, and 10 bases had no gene match. This CDR3 contains 16 residues. CDR3 sequence (DNA): TGTGCCAGCAGTTTACTTCGGGGGACAGGAAACGAAAAACTGTTTTTT. Amino acids: CASSLLRGTGNEKLFF.

This clonotype was seen many times. The chain recombines TRBV2 with TRBJ2-2, with D unclear. The germline gives CDR1 SNHLY, CDR2 FYNNEI. The ends were cut back, 6 bases at V and 7 bases at J, with 12 bases in the middle. This CDR3 has 13 residues. CDR3 amino acids: CASSAGRVGELFF. The CDR3 coding sequence is TGTGCCAGCAGCGCCGGACGGGTCGGGGAGCTGTTTTTT.

This clonotype came up many times. The chain recombines TRBV2 with TRBJ1-4; tentatively, D is TRBD1 (5 bases). The CDR3 has 16 amino acids. Trimming stripped 5 bases from V and 4 bases from J, with 17 bases between. Germline V gives CDR1 SNHLY, CDR2 FYNNEI. CDR3 in amino acids: CASSTNTGDLNEKLFF. In DNA form, the CDR3 reads TGTGCCAGCAGTACCAACACAGGAGATCTTAATGAAAAACTGTTTTTT.

This clonotype has a count of ten or more. CDR3 amino acids: CASSRLLAGGSYEQYF. CDR3 DNA sequence: TGTGCCAGCAGCCGATTACTAGCGGGGGGCTCCTACGAGCAGTACTTC. V and J are TRBV5-5 and TRBJ2-7, with 12 positions matching TRBD2. Trimming removed 4 bases from V and 0 bases from J; junction bases left unmatched: 5. The CDR3 consists of 16 residues. Germline V gives CDR1 SGHKS, CDR2 YYEKEE (reference sequence).

This clonotype was seen repeatedly, ten times or more. The chain couples TRBV5-1 to TRBJ1-4, with unresolved D. V was clipped by 4 bases and J by 8 bases, with 15 bases between them. This CDR3 contains 14 residues. Germline values: CDR1 SGHRS, CDR2 YFSETQ. The CDR3 DNA is TGCGCCAGCAGCATCGGGATTCTTGAGGAAAAACTGTTTTTT. It specifies CASSIGILEEKLFF.

This clonotype was recorded many times. The gene calls are TRBV9 and TRBJ2-1; D assignment may be TRBD1 or TRBD2 (6 bases each). Germline V gives CDR1 SGDLS, CDR2 YYNGEE. This CDR3 has 15 amino acids. V gave up 1 base and J gave up 6 bases, with 14 bases separating them. The CDR3 is CASSVWGAPSNEQFF. The CDR3 bases are TGTGCCAGCAGCGTATGGGGGGCCCCTTCCAATGAGCAGTTCTTC.

The chain has TRBV7-3 and TRBJ2-2; 9 bases map to TRBD1. This CDR3 is 15 amino acids long. CDR1 and CDR2 (germline): SGHTA, FQGTGA. V shed 4 bases and J 5 bases; nucleotides not matched to a gene: 5. The CDR3 coding sequence is TGTGCCAGCAGCTACCCGGGACAGGGAACCGGGGAGCTGTTTTTT. It translates to CASSYPGQGTGELFF.

This clonotype was seen repeatedly, ten times or more. The chain carries TRBV28 and TRBJ1-3; D uncertain. V was clipped by 2 bases and J by 0 bases, with 11 bases between them. The CDR3 has 16 residues. Germline CDR1 and CDR2: MDHEN and SYDVKM. The CDR3 region is CASSLEGYNSGNTIYF. The CDR3 DNA is TGTGCCAGCAGTTTAGAGGGATACAACTCTGGAAACACCATATATTTT.

About this clonotype: One base away lies a much larger clone, so this may be a sequencing read error. This chain connects TRBV5-1 to TRBJ2-3, with D perhaps matching TRBD2 (5 bases). In germline, CDR1 is SGHRS, CDR2 YFSETQ. The CDR3 runs 14 residues. Between the trimmed V and J ends, which lost 6 bases and 0 bases, there was a span of 11 bases. CDR3 region: CASTLGVSTDTQYF. The DNA of the CDR3 is TGCGCCAGCACCCTCGGGGTGAGCACAGATACGCAGTATTTT.

This clonotype showed up many times. This chain connects TRBV2 to TRBJ1-2; the match to TRBD1 covers 8 bases. Germline CDR1 is SNHLY and CDR2 is FYNNEI. Trimming removed 0 bases from V and 8 bases from J; junction bases left unmatched: 8. The length of the CDR3 is 15 residues. CDR3 sequence reads: CASSEADFRDRGYTF. DNA for the CDR3: TGTGCCAGCAGTGAAGCGGACTTCCGGGACAGGGGCTACACCTTC.

This clonotype was counted at least ten times. CDR3 amino acids: CASSRSRSGVVTEAFF. As DNA, the CDR3 is TGTGCCAGCAGCCGTTCCCGCTCGGGGGTTGTCACTGAAGCTTTCTTT. This chain joins TRBV11-2 and TRBJ1-1, with D possibly being TRBD1 (5 bases). CDR3 length: 16 residues. The ends were cut back, 5 bases at V and 4 bases at J, with 20 bases in the middle. From germline, CDR1 is SGHAT and CDR2 FQNNGV.

This clonotype was observed many times. The chain combines TRBV5-1 with TRBJ2-1; 8 nucleotides align to TRBD1. The CDR3 length is 14 residues. Germline lookup yields CDR1 SGHRS and CDR2 YFSETQ. V lost 4 bases and J lost 5; bases outside the gene matches: 5. The CDR3 here is CASSGQGLDNEQFF. For the CDR3, the DNA is TGCGCCAGCAGCGGACAGGGACTGGACAATGAGCAGTTCTTC.